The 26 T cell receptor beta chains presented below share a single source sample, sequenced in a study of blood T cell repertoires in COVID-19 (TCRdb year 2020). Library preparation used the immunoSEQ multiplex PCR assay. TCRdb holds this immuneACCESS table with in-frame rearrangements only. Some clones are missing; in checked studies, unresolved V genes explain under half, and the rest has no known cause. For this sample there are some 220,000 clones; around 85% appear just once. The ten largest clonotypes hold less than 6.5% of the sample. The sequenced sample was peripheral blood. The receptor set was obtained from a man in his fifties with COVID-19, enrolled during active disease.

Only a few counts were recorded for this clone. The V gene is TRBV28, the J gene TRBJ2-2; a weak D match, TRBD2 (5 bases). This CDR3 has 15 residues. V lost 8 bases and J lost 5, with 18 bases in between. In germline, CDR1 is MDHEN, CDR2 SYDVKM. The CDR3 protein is CASGSPGGVTGELFF. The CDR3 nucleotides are TGTGCCAGCGGGTCCCCCGGAGGTGTTACCGGGGAGCTGTTTTTT.

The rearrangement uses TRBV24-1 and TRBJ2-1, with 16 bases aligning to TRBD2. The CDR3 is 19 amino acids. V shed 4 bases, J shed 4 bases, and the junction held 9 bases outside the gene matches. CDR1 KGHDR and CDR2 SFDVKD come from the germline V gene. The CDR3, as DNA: TGTGCCACCAGTGACCCTGGGACTAGCGGGGGGGCCGCGTACAATGAGCAGTTCTTC. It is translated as CATSDPGTSGGAAYNEQFF.

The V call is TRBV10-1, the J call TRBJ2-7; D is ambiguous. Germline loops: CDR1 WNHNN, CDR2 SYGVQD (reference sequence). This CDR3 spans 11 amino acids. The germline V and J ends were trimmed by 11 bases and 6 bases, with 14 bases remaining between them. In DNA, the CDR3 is TGCGCCTCGGGTCAACTCGGCGAGCAGTACTTC. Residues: CASGQLGEQYF.

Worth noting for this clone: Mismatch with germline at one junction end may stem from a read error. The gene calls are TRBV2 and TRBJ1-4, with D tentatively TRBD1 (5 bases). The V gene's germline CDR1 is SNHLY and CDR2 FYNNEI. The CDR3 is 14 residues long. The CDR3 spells CASREGRGGEKLFF. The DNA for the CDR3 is TGTGCCAGCAGGGAAGGGAGGGGAGGAGAAAAACTGTTTTTT.

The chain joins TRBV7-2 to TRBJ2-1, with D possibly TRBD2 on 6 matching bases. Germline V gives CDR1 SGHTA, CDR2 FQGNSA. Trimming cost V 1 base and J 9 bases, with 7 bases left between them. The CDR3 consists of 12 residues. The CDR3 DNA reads TGTGCCAGCAGCTTAGGGAGGGGTGAGCAGTTCTTC. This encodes CASSLGRGEQFF.

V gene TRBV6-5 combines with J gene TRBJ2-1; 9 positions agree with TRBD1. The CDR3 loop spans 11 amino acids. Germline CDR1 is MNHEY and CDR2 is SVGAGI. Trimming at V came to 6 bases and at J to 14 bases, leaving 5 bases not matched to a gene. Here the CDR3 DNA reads TGTGCCAGCAGCCCCGGGACAGGGAAGTTCTTC. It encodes CASSPGTGKFF.

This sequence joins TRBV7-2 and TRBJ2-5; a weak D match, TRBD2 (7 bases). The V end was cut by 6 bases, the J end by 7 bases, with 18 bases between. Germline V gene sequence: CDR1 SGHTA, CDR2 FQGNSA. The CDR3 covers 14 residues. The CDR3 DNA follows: TGTGCCAGCAGTCAAAACGGGGGGCTCGGGACCCAGTACTTC. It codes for CASSQNGGLGTQYF.

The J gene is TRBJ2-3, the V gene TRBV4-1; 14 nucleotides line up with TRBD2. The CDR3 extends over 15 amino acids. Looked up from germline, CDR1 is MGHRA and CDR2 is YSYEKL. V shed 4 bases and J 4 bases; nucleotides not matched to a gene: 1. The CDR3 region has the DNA TGCGCCAGCAGCCTGACTAGCGGGGGGGCAGATACGCAGTATTTT. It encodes CASSLTSGGADTQYF.

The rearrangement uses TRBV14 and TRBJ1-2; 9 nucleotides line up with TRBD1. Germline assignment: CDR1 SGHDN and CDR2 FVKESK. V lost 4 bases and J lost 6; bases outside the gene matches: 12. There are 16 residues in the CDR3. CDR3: CASSRLQSGQGHGYTF. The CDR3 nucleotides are TGTGCCAGCAGCCGCTTACAATCGGGACAGGGCCATGGCTACACCTTC.

DNA for the CDR3: TGTGCCAGCAGCTCGACAGGGGATTTCGGCTATGGCTACACCTTC. As protein: CASSSTGDFGYGYTF. The rearrangement uses TRBV7-8 and TRBJ1-2; 8 bases agree with TRBD1. Germline assignment: CDR1 SGHVS and CDR2 FQNEAQ. The CDR3 spans 15 residues. The V segment lost 4 bases and the J segment 4 bases; nucleotides outside the gene matches: 8.

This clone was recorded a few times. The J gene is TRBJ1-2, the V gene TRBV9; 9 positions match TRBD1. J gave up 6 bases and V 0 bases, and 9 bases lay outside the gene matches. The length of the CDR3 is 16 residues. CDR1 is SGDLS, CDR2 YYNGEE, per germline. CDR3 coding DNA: TGTGCCAGCAGCGTAGAAACAGGGGGCCGTTTACATGGCTACACCTTC. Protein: CASSVETGGRLHGYTF. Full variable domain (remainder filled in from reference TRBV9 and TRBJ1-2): DSGVTQTPKHLITATGQRVTLRCSPRSGDLSVYWYQQSLDQGLQFLIQYYNGEERAKGNILERFSAQQFPDLHSELNLSSLELGDSALYFCASSVETGGRLHGYTFGSGTRLTVV.

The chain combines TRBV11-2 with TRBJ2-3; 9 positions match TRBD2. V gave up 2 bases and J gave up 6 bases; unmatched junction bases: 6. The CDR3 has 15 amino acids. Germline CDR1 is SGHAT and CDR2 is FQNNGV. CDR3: CASSLMSGGQDTQYF. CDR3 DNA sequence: TGTGCCAGCAGCTTAATGAGCGGGGGGCAGGATACGCAGTATTTT.

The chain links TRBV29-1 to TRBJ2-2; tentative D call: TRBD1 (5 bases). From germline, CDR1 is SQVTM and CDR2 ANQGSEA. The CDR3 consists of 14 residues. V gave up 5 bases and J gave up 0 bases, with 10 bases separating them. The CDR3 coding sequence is TGCAGCGTTTATGACAGAGCGAACACCGGGGAGCTGTTTTTT. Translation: CSVYDRANTGELFF.

CDR3 nucleotides: TGTGCCAGCAGTGAATTCGGTTTCGGCTATGGCTACACCTTC. Translated, it gives CASSEFGFGYGYTF. The genes are TRBV6-1 and TRBJ1-2; D is undetermined. The length of the CDR3 is 14 residues. V was trimmed by 2 bases and J by 4 bases, leaving 11 bases between them. Germline V CDR1 and CDR2: MNHNS, SASEGT.

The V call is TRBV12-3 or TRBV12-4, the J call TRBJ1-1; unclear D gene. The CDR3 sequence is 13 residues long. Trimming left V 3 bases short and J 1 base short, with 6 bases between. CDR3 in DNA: TGTGCCAGCAGTTTCCGGGGGAACACTGAAGCTTTCTTT. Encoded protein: CASSFRGNTEAFF.

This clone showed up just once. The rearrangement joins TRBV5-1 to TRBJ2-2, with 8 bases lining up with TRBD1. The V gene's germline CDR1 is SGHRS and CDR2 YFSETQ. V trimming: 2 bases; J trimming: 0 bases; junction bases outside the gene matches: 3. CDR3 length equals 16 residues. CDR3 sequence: CASSFGTGANTGELFF. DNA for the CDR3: TGCGCCAGCAGCTTTGGGACAGGCGCGAACACCGGGGAGCTGTTTTTT. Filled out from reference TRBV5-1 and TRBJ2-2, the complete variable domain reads KAGVTQTPRYLIKTRGQQVTLSCSPISGHRSVSWYQQTPGQGLQFLFEYFSETQRNKGNFPGRFSGRQFSNSRSEMNVSTLELGDSALYLCASSFGTGANTGELFFGEGSRLTVL.

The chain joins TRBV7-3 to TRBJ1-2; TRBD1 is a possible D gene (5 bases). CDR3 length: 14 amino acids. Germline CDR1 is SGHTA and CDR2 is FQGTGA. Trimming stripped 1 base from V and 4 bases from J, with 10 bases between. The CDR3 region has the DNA TGTGCCAGCAGCTTAAGTAAGGGGCCCTATGGCTACACCTTC. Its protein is CASSLSKGPYGYTF.

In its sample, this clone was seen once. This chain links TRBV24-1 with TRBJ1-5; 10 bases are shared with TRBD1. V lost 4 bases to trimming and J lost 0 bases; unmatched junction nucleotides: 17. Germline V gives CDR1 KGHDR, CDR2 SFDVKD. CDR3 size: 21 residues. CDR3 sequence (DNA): TGTGCCACCAGTGACAACCGGGACAGGGGCCCCTTTAGGTTTAGCAATCAGCCCCAGCATTTT. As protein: CATSDNRDRGPFRFSNQPQHF.

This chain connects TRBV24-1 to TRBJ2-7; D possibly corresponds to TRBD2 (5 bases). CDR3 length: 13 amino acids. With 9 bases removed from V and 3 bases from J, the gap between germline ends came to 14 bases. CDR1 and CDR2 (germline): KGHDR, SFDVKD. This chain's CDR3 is CATPSGVLYEQYF. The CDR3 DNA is TGTGCCACCCCTTCCGGGGTACTCTACGAGCAGTACTTC.

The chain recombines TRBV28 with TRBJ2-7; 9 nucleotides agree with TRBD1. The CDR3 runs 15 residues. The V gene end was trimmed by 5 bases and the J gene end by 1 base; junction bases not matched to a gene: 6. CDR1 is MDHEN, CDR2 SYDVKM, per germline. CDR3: CASSRPGQGSYEQYF. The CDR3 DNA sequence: TGTGCCAGCAGTCGGCCGGGACAGGGTTCCTACGAGCAGTACTTC.

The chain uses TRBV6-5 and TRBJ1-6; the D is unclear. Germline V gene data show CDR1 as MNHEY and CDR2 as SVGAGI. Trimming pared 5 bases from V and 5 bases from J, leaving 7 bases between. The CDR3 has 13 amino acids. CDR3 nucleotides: TGTGCCAGCAGTCGGGGTAATAATTCACCCCTCCACTTT. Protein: CASSRGNNSPLHF.

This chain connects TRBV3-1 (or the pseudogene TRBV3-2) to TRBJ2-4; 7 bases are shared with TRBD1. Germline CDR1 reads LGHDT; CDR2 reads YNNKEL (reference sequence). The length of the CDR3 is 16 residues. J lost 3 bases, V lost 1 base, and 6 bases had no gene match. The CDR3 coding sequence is TGTGCCAGCAGCCAAGTACCGGGACAGTTCAAAAACATTCAGTACTTC. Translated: CASSQVPGQFKNIQYF.

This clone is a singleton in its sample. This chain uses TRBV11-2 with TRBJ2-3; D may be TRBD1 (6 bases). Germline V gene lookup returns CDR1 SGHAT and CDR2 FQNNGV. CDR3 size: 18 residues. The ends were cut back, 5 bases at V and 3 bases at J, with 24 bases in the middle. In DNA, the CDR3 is TGTGCCAGCAGCACTCAAAACCAACAGGGAAGGGGAACAGATACGCAGTATTTT. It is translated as CASSTQNQQGRGTDTQYF.

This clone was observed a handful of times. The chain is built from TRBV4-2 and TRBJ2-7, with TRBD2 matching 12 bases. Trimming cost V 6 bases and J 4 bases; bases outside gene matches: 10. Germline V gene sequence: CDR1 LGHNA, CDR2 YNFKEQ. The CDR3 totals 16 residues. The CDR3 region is CASRPYLAGGQYEQYF. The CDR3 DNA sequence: TGTGCCAGCAGGCCATACCTAGCGGGGGGGCAATACGAGCAGTACTTC.

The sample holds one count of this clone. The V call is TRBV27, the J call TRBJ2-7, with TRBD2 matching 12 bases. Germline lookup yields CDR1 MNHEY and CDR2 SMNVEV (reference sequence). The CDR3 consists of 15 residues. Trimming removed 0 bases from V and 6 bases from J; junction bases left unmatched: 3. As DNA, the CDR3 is TGTGCCAGCAGTTTATCGGGGACTAGCGGGTCCGAGCAGTACTTC. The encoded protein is CASSLSGTSGSEQYF.

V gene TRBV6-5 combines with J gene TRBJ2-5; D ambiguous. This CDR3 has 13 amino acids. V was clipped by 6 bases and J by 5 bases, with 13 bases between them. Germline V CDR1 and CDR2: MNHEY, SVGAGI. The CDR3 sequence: CASSRMMGETQYF. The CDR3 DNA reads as TGTGCCAGCAGCCGGATGATGGGCGAGACCCAGTACTTC.